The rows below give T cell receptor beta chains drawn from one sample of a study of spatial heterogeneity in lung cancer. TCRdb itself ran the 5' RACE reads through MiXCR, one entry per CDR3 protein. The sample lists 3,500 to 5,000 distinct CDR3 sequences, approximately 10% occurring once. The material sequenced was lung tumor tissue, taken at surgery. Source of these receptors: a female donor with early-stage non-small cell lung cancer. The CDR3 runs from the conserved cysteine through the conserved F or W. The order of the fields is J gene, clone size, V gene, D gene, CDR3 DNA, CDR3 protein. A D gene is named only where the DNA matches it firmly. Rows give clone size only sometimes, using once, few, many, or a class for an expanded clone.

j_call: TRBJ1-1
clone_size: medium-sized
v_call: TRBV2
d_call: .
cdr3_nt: TGTGCCAGCAGTGAACAGGGGAGGGACACTGAAGCTTTCTTT
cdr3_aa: CASSEQGRDTEAFF

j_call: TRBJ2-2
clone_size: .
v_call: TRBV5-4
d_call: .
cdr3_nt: TGTGCAGTTTCTAGGTCAACGAGGACCGGGGAGCTGTTTTTT
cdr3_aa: CAVSRSTRTGELFF

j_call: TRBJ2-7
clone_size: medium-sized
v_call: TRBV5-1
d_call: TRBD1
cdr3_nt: TGCGCCAGCAGCCTAGGAGGGGGGACAGGGGTTGGCGAGCAGTACTTC
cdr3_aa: CASSLGGGTGVGEQYF

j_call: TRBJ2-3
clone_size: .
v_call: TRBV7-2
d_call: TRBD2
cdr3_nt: TGTGCCGGAAAAGCGGGGACTAGCACAGATACGCAGTATTTT
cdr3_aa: CAGKAGTSTDTQYF

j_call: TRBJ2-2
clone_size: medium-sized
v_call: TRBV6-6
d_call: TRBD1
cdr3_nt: TGTGCCAGCAGGCGAAGGGGGCGCGGCGGGGAGCTGTTTTTT
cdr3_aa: CASRRRGRGGELFF

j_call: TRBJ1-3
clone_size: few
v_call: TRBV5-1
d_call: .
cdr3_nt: TGCGCCAGCAGCTTGCGGGGAGCCCCTGGAAACACCATATATTTT
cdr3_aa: CASSLRGAPGNTIYF

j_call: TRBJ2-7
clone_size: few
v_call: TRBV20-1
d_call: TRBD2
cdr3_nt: TGCAGTGCTCCTGTCCCCGGGGGGGGGCGCGAGCAGTACTTC
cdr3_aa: CSAPVPGGGREQYF

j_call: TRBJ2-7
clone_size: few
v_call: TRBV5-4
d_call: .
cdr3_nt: TGTGCCAGCAGCACGGACAGCCACGGAGAGCAGTACTTC
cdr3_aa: CASSTDSHGEQYF

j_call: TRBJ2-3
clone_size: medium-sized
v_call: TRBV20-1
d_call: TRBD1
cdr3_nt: TGCAGTGCTCCCCCCCGGGACAGGGGGACAGATACGCAGTATTTT
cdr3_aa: CSAPPRDRGTDTQYF

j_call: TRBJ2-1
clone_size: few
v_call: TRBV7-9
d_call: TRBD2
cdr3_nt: TGTGCCAGCAGCTTAGATCTAGCGGGCTCCTACAATGAGCAGTTCTTC
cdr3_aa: CASSLDLAGSYNEQFF

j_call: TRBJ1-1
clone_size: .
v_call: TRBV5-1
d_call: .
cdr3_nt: TGCGCCAGCAGCGGTAGCGGTTCTTCAGAAGCTTTCTTT
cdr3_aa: CASSGSGSSEAFF

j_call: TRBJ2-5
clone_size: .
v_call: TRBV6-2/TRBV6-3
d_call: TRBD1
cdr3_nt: TGTGCCAGCAGCCCAGGGACAGGGGGCGGAGAGACCCAGTACTTC
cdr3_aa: CASSPGTGGGETQYF

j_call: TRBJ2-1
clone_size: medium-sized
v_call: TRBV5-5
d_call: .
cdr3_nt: TGTGCCAGCAGCACTGAAGGGGCCAGGGTGACCTACAATGAGCAGTTCTTC
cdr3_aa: CASSTEGARVTYNEQFF

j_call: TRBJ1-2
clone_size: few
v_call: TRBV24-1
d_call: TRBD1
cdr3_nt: TGTGCCACCAGTGAAGGACAGGGGCGAAACTATGGCTACACCTTC
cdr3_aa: CATSEGQGRNYGYTF

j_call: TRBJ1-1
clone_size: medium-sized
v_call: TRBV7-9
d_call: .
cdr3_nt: TGTGCCAGCAGCTTCTCCGGGGATGGCACTGAAGCTTTCTTT
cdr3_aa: CASSFSGDGTEAFF

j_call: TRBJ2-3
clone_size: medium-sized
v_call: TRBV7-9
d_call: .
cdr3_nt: TGTGCCAGCAGCTTCTCCCTCAACCCCACAGATACGCAGTATTTT
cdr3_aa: CASSFSLNPTDTQYF

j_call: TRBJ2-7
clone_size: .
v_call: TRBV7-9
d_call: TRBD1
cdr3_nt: TGTGCCAGCAGCTCGCGGGACAGGGAGTACGAGCAGTACTTC
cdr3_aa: CASSSRDREYEQYF

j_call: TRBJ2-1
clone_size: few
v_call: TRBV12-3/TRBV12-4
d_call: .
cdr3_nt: TGTGCCAGCAGTTTATCCGGGGGTTTTGTGAATGAGCAGTTCTTC
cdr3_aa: CASSLSGGFVNEQFF

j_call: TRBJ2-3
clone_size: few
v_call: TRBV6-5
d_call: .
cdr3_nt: TGTGCCAGCAGCGATACGGGGGGCGGGACAGATACGCAGTATTTT
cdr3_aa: CASSDTGGGTDTQYF

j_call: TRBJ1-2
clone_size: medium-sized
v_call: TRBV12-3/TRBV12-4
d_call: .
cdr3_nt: TGTGCCAGCAGTTTGAACGGCCTCTATGGCTACACCTTC
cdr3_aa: CASSLNGLYGYTF

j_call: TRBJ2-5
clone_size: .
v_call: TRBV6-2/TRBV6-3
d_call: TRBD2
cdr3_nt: TGTGCCAGCAGTTCCCCCGTGGCGGGGGGGTCAGAGACCCAGTACTTC
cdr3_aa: CASSSPVAGGSETQYF

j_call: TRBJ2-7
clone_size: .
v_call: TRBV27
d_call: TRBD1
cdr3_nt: TGTGCCAGCAGCGTGCAGGGGGCCAACTACGAGCAGTACTTC
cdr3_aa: CASSVQGANYEQYF

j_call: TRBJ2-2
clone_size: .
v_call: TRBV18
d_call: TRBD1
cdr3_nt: TGTGCCAGCTCACCAGGACAGGGGGCGACCGGGGAGCTGTTTTTT
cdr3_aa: CASSPGQGATGELFF

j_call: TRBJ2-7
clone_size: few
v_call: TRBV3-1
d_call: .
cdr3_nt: TGTGCCAGCAGCCAAGATGCGACGGACTCCCACGAGCAGTACTTC
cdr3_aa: CASSQDATDSHEQYF

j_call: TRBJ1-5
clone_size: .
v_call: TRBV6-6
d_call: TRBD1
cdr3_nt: TGTGCCAGCAGTGGAAGGACAGGGGGGTATGTTCAGCCCCAGCATTTT
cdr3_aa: CASSGRTGGYVQPQHF

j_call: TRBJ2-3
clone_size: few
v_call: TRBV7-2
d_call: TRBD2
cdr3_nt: TGTGCCAGCAGCTCAGCGGGGGTCCGGGCCTGGGCGCAGTATTTT
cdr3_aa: CASSSAGVRAWAQYF

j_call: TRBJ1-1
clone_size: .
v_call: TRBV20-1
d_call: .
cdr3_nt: TGCAGTGCTAGCAGGGGTTCCCCTGAAGCTTTCTTT
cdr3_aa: CSASRGSPEAFF

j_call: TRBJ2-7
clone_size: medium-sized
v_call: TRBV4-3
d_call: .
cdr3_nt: TGCGCCAGCAGCCAGGAAAAACAGGGGACTTTTTCCTACGAGCAGTACTTC
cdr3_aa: CASSQEKQGTFSYEQYF

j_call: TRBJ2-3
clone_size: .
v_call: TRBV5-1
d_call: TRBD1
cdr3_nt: TGCGCCAGCAGCTCAGGACAGGGGGCTCGAAATACGCAGTATTTT
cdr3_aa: CASSSGQGARNTQYF

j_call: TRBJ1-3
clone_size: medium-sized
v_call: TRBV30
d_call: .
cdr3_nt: TGTGCCTGGAGTGTAGGCCCAGTCTCTGGAAACACCATATATTTT
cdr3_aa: CAWSVGPVSGNTIYF

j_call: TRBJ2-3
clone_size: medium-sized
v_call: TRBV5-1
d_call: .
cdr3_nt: TGCGCCAGCAGCCCGGGACGACAACGGGTCACAGATACGCAGTATTTT
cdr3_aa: CASSPGRQRVTDTQYF

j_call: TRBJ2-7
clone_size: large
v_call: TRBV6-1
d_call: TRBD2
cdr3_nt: TGTGCCAGCAGTGAAGGAGTTAGCGGGGGCCCCTACGAGCAGTACTTC
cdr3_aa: CASSEGVSGGPYEQYF

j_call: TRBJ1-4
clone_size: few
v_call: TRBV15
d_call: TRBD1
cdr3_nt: TGTGCCACCAGCTCCCGACCACAGGGGGACCTGTTTTTT
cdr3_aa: CATSSRPQGDLFF

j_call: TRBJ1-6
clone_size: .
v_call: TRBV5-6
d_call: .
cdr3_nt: TGTGCCAGCAGCTTGGGGCCCGGGACGGGGGTCACCCTCCACTTT
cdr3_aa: CASSLGPGTGVTLHF

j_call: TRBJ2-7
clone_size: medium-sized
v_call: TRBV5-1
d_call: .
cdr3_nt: TGCGCCAGCAGCTTGGCCACAGCGCAGGCCCCCGAGCAGTACTTC
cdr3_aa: CASSLATAQAPEQYF

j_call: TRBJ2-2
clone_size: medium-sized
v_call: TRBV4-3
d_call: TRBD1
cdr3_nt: TGCGCCAGCAGCCCTAGGACAGGGGGCCTCCTAGAGACCGGGGAGCTGTTTTTT
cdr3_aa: CASSPRTGGLLETGELFF

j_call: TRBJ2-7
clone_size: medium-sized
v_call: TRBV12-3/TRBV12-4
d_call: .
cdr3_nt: TGTGCCAGCAGTCCCGGGAGACTAGGGCCGCAGTACTTC
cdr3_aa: CASSPGRLGPQYF

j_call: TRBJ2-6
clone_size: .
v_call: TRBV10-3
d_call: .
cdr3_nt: TGTGCCATCTCTCCAGGGAGGCCCTCTGGGGCCAACGTCCTGACTTTC
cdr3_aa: CAISPGRPSGANVLTF

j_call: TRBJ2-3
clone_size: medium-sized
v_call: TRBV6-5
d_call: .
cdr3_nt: TGTGCCAGCAGAGGGTCGTGGGGTTCAACAGATACGCAGTATTTT
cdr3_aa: CASRGSWGSTDTQYF

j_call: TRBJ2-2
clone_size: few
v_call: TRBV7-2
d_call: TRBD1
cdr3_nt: TGTGCCAGCAGCTCGCAGGGGGCGAACACCGGGGAGCTGTTTTTT
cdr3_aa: CASSSQGANTGELFF

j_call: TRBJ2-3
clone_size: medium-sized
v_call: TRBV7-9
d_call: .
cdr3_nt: TGTGCCAGCAGCTTAGTTGGCGGATACACAGATACGCAGTATTTT
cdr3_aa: CASSLVGGYTDTQYF

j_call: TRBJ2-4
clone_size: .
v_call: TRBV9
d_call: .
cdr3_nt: TGTGCCAGCAGCGTAGGGGGGGCGGCCAAAAACATTCAGTACTTC
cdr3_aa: CASSVGGAAKNIQYF

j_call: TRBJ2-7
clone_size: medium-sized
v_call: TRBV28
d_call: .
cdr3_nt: TGTGCCAGCAGTTCTGAGGTTTTCTATCTGTACTTC
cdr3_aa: CASSSEVFYLYF

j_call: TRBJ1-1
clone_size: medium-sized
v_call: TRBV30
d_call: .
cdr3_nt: TGTGCCTGGAGAGTGGCTGGGGAAAGGACTGAAGCTTTCTTT
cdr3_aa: CAWRVAGERTEAFF

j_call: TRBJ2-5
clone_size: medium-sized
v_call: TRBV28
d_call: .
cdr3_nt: TGTGCCAGCACCCGACATGGGGAGACCCAGTACTTC
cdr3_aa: CASTRHGETQYF

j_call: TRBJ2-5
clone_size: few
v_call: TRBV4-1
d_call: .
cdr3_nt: TGCGCCAGCAGCCAAGACGGCTGGCAAGAGACCCAGTACTTC
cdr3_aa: CASSQDGWQETQYF

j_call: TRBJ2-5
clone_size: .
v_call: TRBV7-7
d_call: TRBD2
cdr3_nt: TGTGCCAGCAGCTTAAGACTAGCGGGGGCCAACCAAGAGACCCAGTACTTC
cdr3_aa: CASSLRLAGANQETQYF

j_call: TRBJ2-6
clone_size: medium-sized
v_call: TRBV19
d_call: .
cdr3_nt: TGTGCCAGTAACCCGGACTCTGGGGCCAACGTCCTGACTTTC
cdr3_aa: CASNPDSGANVLTF

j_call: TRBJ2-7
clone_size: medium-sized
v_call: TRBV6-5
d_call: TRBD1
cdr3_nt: TGTGCCAGCAGCTTAACCGGGACAGGAGCCTACGAGCAGTACTTC
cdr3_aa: CASSLTGTGAYEQYF

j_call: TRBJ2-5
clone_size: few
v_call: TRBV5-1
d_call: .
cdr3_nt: TGCGCCAGCAGCTTGGTGGGGACTGACAGGGAAGAGACCCAGTACTTC
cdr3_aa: CASSLVGTDREETQYF

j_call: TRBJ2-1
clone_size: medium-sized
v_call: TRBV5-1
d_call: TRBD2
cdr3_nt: TGCGCCAGCAGCTCTCGCGTGGGACTAGTCGCCAGTGAGCAGTTCTTC
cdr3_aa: CASSSRVGLVASEQFF

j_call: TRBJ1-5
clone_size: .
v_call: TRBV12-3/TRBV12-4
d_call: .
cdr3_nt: TGTGCCAGCAGTTTTGGGGGCGCCCGGGGGAATCAGCCCCAGCATTTT
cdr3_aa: CASSFGGARGNQPQHF

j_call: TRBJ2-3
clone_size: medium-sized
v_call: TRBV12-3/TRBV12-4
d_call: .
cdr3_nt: TGTGCCAGCAGTCTGACCGATACGCAGTATTTT
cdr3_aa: CASSLTDTQYF

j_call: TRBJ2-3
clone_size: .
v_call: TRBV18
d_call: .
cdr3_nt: TGTGCCAGCTCACCCCATCCCCCGGCTGTGGGCACAGATACGCAGTATTTT
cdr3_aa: CASSPHPPAVGTDTQYF

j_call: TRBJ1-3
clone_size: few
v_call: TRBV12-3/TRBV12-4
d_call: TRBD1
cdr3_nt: TGTGCCAGCTCCCCAGGGGGTTCTGGAAACACCATATATTTT
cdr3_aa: CASSPGGSGNTIYF